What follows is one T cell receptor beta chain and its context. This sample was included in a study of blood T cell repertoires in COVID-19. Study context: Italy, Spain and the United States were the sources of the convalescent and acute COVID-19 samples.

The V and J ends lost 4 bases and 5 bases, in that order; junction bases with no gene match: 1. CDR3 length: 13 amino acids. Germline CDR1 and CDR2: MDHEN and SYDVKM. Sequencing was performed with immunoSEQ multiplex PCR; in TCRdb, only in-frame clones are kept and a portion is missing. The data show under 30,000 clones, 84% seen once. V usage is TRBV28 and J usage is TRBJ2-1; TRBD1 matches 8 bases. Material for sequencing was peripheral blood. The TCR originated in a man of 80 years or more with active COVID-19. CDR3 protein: CASSWGQDNEQFF. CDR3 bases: TGTGCCAGCAGTTGGGGACAGGACAATGAGCAGTTCTTC. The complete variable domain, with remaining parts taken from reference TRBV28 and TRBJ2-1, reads DVKVTQSSRYLVKRTGEKVFLECVQDMDHENMFWYRQDPGLGLRLIYFSYDVKMKEKGDIPEGYSVSREKKERFSLILESASTNQTSMYLCASSWGQDNEQFFGPGTRLTVL.